What follows are 10 T cell receptor beta chains derived from one specimen sequenced in a study of identifying expanded T cells in peripheral blood. Some clones are missing from TCRdb's copy, which holds only in-frame ones; the method was immunoSEQ multiplex PCR. The table records 100,000 or so clones, approximately 88% of them present only once. Sequences were obtained from blood. The receptors shown here come from a person aged 18 to 70 in good health.

This chain links TRBV28 with TRBJ2-2; D is undetermined. Germline CDR1 is MDHEN and CDR2 is SYDVKM. Trimming shortened V by 4 bases and J by 4 bases, and 16 bases separated the two germline ends. The CDR3 extends over 16 amino acids. In nucleotides, the CDR3 is TGTGCCAGCAGTTCGCCTAGGACCAGGTTCACCGGGGAGCTGTTTTTT. It codes for CASSSPRTRFTGELFF.

The CDR3 DNA sequence: TGTGCCAGCAGAAATCTAGCGGGAGGGCCCTACGAGCAGTACTTC. Residues: CASRNLAGGPYEQYF. The J gene is TRBJ2-7, the V gene TRBV28; 12 bases line up with TRBD2. V dropped 6 bases and J dropped 2; count of bases not matched to a gene: 5. The CDR3 runs to 15 residues. Looked up from germline, CDR1 is MDHEN and CDR2 is SYDVKM. Based on the CDR3 plus reference TRBV28 and TRBJ2-7, the full variable domain is DVKVTQSSRYLVKRTGEKVFLECVQDMDHENMFWYRQDPGLGLRLIYFSYDVKMKEKGDIPEGYSVSREKKERFSLILESASTNQTSMYLCASRNLAGGPYEQYFGPGTRLTVT.

The chain combines TRBV18 with TRBJ2-7; TRBD1 matches at 7 bases. Germline CDR1 reads KGHSH; CDR2 reads LQKENI. The J segment lost 2 bases and the V segment lost 4 bases, leaving 11 bases of the junction unmatched. The CDR3 is 16 residues long. The CDR3 loop is CASSQTIGQAAYEQYF. Here the CDR3 DNA reads TGTGCCAGCTCACAGACCATAGGACAGGCAGCCTACGAGCAGTACTTC.

The chain links TRBV4-3 to TRBJ1-1; no clear D gene. The CDR3 covers 16 residues. Trimming took off 0 bases at V and 1 base at J, with 12 bases between the two ends. Germline values: CDR1 LGHNA, CDR2 YSLEER. This CDR3 is CASSQDFGVPNTEAFF. The DNA of the CDR3 is TGCGCCAGCAGCCAAGATTTCGGGGTTCCGAACACTGAAGCTTTCTTT.

This clone came up once. The rearrangement uses TRBV7-2 and TRBJ2-1; 9 bases line up with TRBD2. The germline CDR1 and CDR2 sequences are SGHTA and FQGNSA. CDR3 length: 16 amino acids. V dropped 2 bases and J dropped 6; count of bases not matched to a gene: 8. The CDR3 nucleotides read TGTGCCAGCAGCTTACTGGGTAGCGGGGGCCCCAATGAGCAGTTCTTC. This sequence encodes CASSLLGSGGPNEQFF.

This sequence joins TRBV7-2 and TRBJ2-3; maybe TRBD2 (6 bases). This CDR3 spans 14 amino acids. V was trimmed by 3 bases and J by 15 bases, leaving 22 bases between them. Germline-derived CDR1 and CDR2 are SGHTA and FQGNSA. The CDR3 DNA follows: TGTGCCAGCAGCTTCAGTTCTGGAGGGAATTTGGAATATTTT. Translating it yields CASSFSSGGNLEYF.

The chain carries TRBV27 and TRBJ2-7; a weak D match, TRBD2 (5 bases). From germline, CDR1 is MNHEY and CDR2 SMNVEV (reference sequence). V gave up 6 bases and J gave up 4 bases, with 16 bases separating them. The CDR3 consists of 14 residues. DNA for the CDR3: TGTGCCAGCAGCCAGGAACTAGATGGTTACGAGCAGTACTTC. Residues: CASSQELDGYEQYF.

The chain uses TRBV29-1 and TRBJ1-1, with 7 bases lining up with TRBD1. CDR1 is SQVTM and CDR2 is ANQGSEA in the germline V gene. CDR3 size: 13 residues. J was trimmed by 4 bases and V by 4 bases; bases with no gene match: 6. The CDR3 region is CSVGAQGGTEAFF. In DNA, the CDR3 is TGCAGCGTTGGAGCCCAGGGGGGCACTGAAGCTTTCTTT.

The J gene is TRBJ2-1, the V gene TRBV9; TRBD2 aligns across 9 bases. This CDR3 has 15 residues. The germline V gene encodes CDR1 SGDLS and CDR2 YYNGEE. The V segment lost 4 bases and the J segment 8 bases; nucleotides outside the gene matches: 10. CDR3 loop: CASSTRASGIYEQFF. The CDR3 DNA follows: TGTGCCAGCAGCACTAGGGCTAGCGGGATCTATGAGCAGTTCTTC.

The J gene is TRBJ2-1, the V gene TRBV5-4; TRBD2 aligns across 8 bases. The germline gives CDR1 SGHNT, CDR2 YYREEE (reference sequence). V dropped 4 bases and J dropped 0; count of bases not matched to a gene: 15. The CDR3 is made up of 19 amino acids. This CDR3 is CASSLSLTSGVSSYNEQFF. The CDR3 DNA sequence: TGTGCCAGCAGCCTATCCCTAACTAGCGGAGTAAGCTCCTACAATGAGCAGTTCTTC.